This TCR beta chain was obtained from a study of blood T cell repertoires in COVID-19. The overall study: The United States, Italy and Spain provided the acute and convalescent COVID-19 samples. Sample material is recorded as cDNA or gDNA derived from T cells, B-cell-depleted T cells, or PBMCs.

Original processing methods: Estimation of nucleated cell counts relied on the amplification of reference gene primers. Sequenced by immunoSEQ multiplex PCR; TCRdb stores in-frame clones only, minus some. The V and J calls and the clone size are those of that table, but D and trimming were determined from the DNA. The sample holds 55,000 to 70,000 clones, 85% to 90% seen once. V was shortened by 0 bases and J by 0 bases, with 5 bases between the two germline ends. The CDR3 is made up of 14 amino acids. CDR1 is GTSNPN, CDR2 SVGIG, per germline (reference sequence). The clonotype originates from a man aged 45-65 years with acute or convalescent COVID-19. What was sequenced was peripheral blood. The rearrangement joins TRBV30 to TRBJ1-4; D unclear. Here the CDR3 DNA reads TGTGCCTGGAGTGTATCTTCAACTAATGAAAAACTGTTTTTT. This encodes CAWSVSSTNEKLFF.